The 7 T cell receptor beta chains listed next were all sequenced from one sample in a study of T-cell reconstitution after alpha-beta-depleted transplantation in children. A TCRbeta library incorporating unique molecular identifiers was prepared. TCRdb itself ran the PCR reads through MiXCR, one entry per CDR3 protein. The sample lists just under 150,000 distinct CDR3 sequences, roughly 8.8% occurring once. The source material was PBMCs, mostly from graft donor cells, sampled 180 days after TCRalphabeta/CD19-depleted stem cell transplant. All receptors come from a female patient aged 2 to 10 who had a stem cell transplant for congenital amegakaryocytic thrombocytopenia, so the T cells may come from the graft donor.

This clonotype was seen a handful of times. V is TRBV10-3 and J is TRBJ2-7, with D possibly called TRBD1 or TRBD2 (6 bases each). CDR3 length: 12 residues. V lost 9 bases and J 2 bases, leaving 11 bases between the germline ends. Germline assignment: CDR1 ENHRY and CDR2 SYGVKD. CDR3 sequence reads: CAMRGVTYEQYF. In DNA form, the CDR3 reads TGTGCCATGAGGGGGGTAACCTACGAGCAGTACTTC.

This clonotype was detected many times. The chain couples TRBV14 to TRBJ2-3, with no clear D. The CDR3 sequence is 15 residues long. Trimming left V 3 bases short and J 2 bases short, with 12 bases between. Looked up from germline, CDR1 is SGHDN and CDR2 is FVKESK. This CDR3 reads CASSQAFSATDTQYF. CDR3 nucleotide sequence: TGTGCCAGCAGCCAGGCCTTCTCCGCCACAGATACGCAGTATTTT.

The chain employs TRBV12-3 or TRBV12-4 and TRBJ2-4; unclear D gene. The CDR3 spans 16 residues. Trimming shortened V by 3 bases and J by 0 bases, and 12 bases separated the two germline ends. The CDR3 reads CASSFRAPLAKNIQYF. The CDR3 bases are TGTGCCAGCAGTTTTCGAGCGCCTCTAGCCAAAAACATTCAGTACTTC.

This clonotype was counted many times. The CDR3 region has the DNA TGTGCCAGCACGTGGGCAGGTGGAGTCCCGGGTGAGCAGTTCTTC. Amino acid sequence: CASTWAGGVPGEQFF. This chain uses TRBV12-3 or TRBV12-4 with TRBJ2-1; unclear D gene. The CDR3 consists of 15 residues. V was pared by 7 bases and J by 9 bases, with 22 bases between.

This clonotype has a count of ten or more. The conserved phenylalanine or tryptophan is not found at the CDR3 terminus, so this likely reflects a read error. The limits of the CDR3 on the DNA are not certain, so only TCRdb's listed CDR3 is given. The chain has TRBV12-3 or TRBV12-4 and TRBJ2-1; whether TRBD2, the table's D call, matches the DNA was not checked. Inclusive of both ends, the CDR3 amounts to 13 amino acids. This chain's CDR3 is CASSSHAPGLAIL.

The sample holds many counts of this clonotype. A junction boundary mismatches the germline segment, possibly from a read error. J is TRBJ2-1 and V is TRBV15, with TRBD1 as a possible D gene (6 bases). The CDR3 totals 12 residues. Germline CDR1 and CDR2: LNHNV and YYDKDF (reference sequence). CDR3 region: CATSRDPGAQLF. The CDR3 DNA reads TGTGCCACCAGCAGAGATCCAGGGGCCCAACTCTTC.

This clonotype showed up many times. This CDR3 is CASSLTGQGPTDTQYF. Written as DNA, the CDR3 is TGTGCCAGCAGTTTAACAGGACAGGGACCCACAGATACGCAGTATTTT. The V gene is TRBV12-3 or TRBV12-4, the J gene TRBJ2-3; 8 bases are shared with TRBD1. V dropped 2 bases and J dropped 2; count of bases not matched to a gene: 6. The CDR3 is 16 residues long.